The next 3 T cell receptor beta chains were all read from a single sample in a study of glioma-infiltrating T cells. Amplification of TCR alpha and beta CDR3 regions from RNA used iRepertoire nested multiplex PCR. TCRdb passed the multiplex PCR reads through MiXCR, listing each CDR3 protein once. The sample holds around 43,000 distinct CDR3 sequences, about 22% seen once. The specimen sequenced was glioma tissue, nonneoplastic brain tissue, or PBMCs (not recorded which). Receptors were obtained from a human donor with low-grade glioma or glioblastoma, undergoing nonglioma brain surgery, or in good health (not recorded which).

This clonotype showed up many times. The genes are TRBV6-1 and TRBJ2-7, with D possibly matching TRBD1 (6 bases). Trimming shortened V by 5 bases and J by 3 bases, and 14 bases separated the two germline ends. Germline CDR1 is MNHNS and CDR2 is SASEGT. This CDR3 spans 14 amino acids. CDR3 residues: CASSYMGQNYEQYV. CDR3 DNA sequence: TGTGCCAGCAGTTATATGGGACAAAACTACGAGCAGTACGTC.

This clonotype was counted at least ten times. J is TRBJ2-5 and V is TRBV12-3 or TRBV12-4; D is uncertain. V was pared by 2 bases and J by 0 bases, with 7 bases between. The CDR3 contains 14 residues. Written as DNA, the CDR3 is TGTGCCAGCAGTTTAAGAGCCGACCAAGAGACCCAGTACTTC. It codes for CASSLRADQETQYF.

At least ten counts were recorded for this clonotype. The V and J genes are TRBV15 and TRBJ2-7; no firm D call. Deletions cut 5 bases from V and 1 base from J, with 9 bases between. The CDR3 length is 13 residues. CDR1 and CDR2 (germline): LNHNV, YYDKDF (reference sequence). The chain's CDR3 is CATSPQLSYEQYV. In nucleotides, the CDR3 is TGTGCCACCAGCCCCCAACTGTCCTACGAGCAGTACGTC.